The 12 T cell receptor beta chains given below trace back to one sample, sequenced in a study of shared clonotypes between healthy human individuals. Here immunoSEQ multiplex PCR was the method, and the copy in TCRdb shows in-frame clones only, minus some. Found here are some 530,000 clones, around 80% of them singletons; the top ten hold around 11%. The material sequenced was PBMCs. Every receptor here comes from a woman in her 40s in good health. Some clones in this sample may be carry-over from other donors' samples.

The chain employs TRBV18 and TRBJ2-7; 8 bases line up with TRBD2. The CDR3 loop spans 15 amino acids. In germline, CDR1 is KGHSH, CDR2 LQKENI. Losses at the gene ends were 3 bases for V and 5 bases for J; bases not matched to a gene: 9. The CDR3 DNA sequence: TGTGCCAGCTCACCCGGAGAAGCGGGAGCCCACGAGCAGTACTTC. Translation: CASSPGEAGAHEQYF. The whole variable domain, filled in from reference TRBV18 and TRBJ2-7, reads NAGVMQNPRHLVRRRGQEARLRCSPMKGHSHVYWYRQLPEEGLKFMVYLQKENIIDESGMPKERFSAEFPKEGPSILRIQQVVRGDSAAYFCASSPGEAGAHEQYFGPGTRLTVT.

The J gene is TRBJ2-4, the V gene TRBV7-2; D is unclear. The CDR3 is 14 residues long. Germline V gene sequence: CDR1 SGHTA, CDR2 FQGNSA. Deletions cut 1 base from V and 2 bases from J, with 6 bases between. The CDR3 DNA reads TGTGCCAGCAGCTTAGATTACTCCAAAAACATTCAGTACTTC. Translated: CASSLDYSKNIQYF.

The chain joins TRBV4-3 to TRBJ2-1, with D tentatively TRBD2 (7 bases). Germline loops: CDR1 LGHNA, CDR2 YSLEER. Trimming took 2 bases from V and 7 from J, leaving 18 bases between them. CDR3 length: 16 residues. CDR3: CASSQSPRGRGNEQFF. The CDR3 DNA reads as TGCGCCAGCAGCCAATCACCTCGAGGGAGGGGGAATGAGCAGTTCTTC.

The J gene is TRBJ2-1, the V gene TRBV28; D gene uncertain. The CDR3 covers 14 residues. V shed 0 bases and J shed 5 bases, with 8 bases lying between them. Germline V CDR1 and CDR2: MDHEN, SYDVKM. CDR3 sequence: CASSLWADDNEQFF. CDR3 DNA: TGTGCCAGCAGTTTATGGGCAGACGACAATGAGCAGTTCTTC. The variable domain in full, with the rest retrieved from reference TRBV28 and TRBJ2-1, is DVKVTQSSRYLVKRTGEKVFLECVQDMDHENMFWYRQDPGLGLRLIYFSYDVKMKEKGDIPEGYSVSREKKERFSLILESASTNQTSMYLCASSLWADDNEQFFGPGTRLTVL.

The V gene is TRBV9, the J gene TRBJ1-3; D is undetermined. The germline CDR1 and CDR2 sequences are SGDLS and YYNGEE. The CDR3 has 13 residues. Trimming removed 2 bases at V and 3 bases at J, with 6 bases between. For the CDR3, the DNA is TGTGCCAGCAGCGTTCCTCTTGGAAACACCATATATTTT. Residues: CASSVPLGNTIYF.

The chain has TRBV30 and TRBJ2-2, with D possibly matching TRBD2 (6 bases). V was clipped by 5 bases and J by 1 base, with 11 bases between them. Looked up from germline, CDR1 is GTSNPN and CDR2 is SVGIG (reference sequence). The CDR3 extends over 14 amino acids. CDR3 sequence: CAWGAGRNTGELFF. In nucleotides, the CDR3 is TGTGCCTGGGGGGCGGGAAGGAACACCGGGGAGCTGTTTTTT.

The chain is built from TRBV5-1 and TRBJ2-5; either TRBD1 or TRBD2 may fit D (6 bases each). Looked up from germline, CDR1 is SGHRS and CDR2 is YFSETQ. V was shortened by 1 base and J by 4 bases, with 11 bases between the two germline ends. The CDR3 extends over 14 amino acids. This CDR3 reads CASSLMGGAETQYF. CDR3 coding DNA: TGCGCCAGCAGCTTGATGGGGGGCGCAGAGACCCAGTACTTC.

The chain combines TRBV7-9 with TRBJ2-2; 12 bases line up with TRBD1. The junction had 7 bases not matched to a gene; V was cut back by 5 bases and J by 6 bases. The germline gives CDR1 SEHNR, CDR2 FQNEAQ (reference sequence). CDR3 length equals 16 residues. This chain's CDR3 is CASSRDRGRRAGELFF. CDR3 in DNA: TGTGCCAGCAGCCGGGACAGGGGGCGCCGAGCCGGGGAGCTGTTTTTT.

As concerns this clone: A much larger clone lies one base from this, so it may be a read error. The rearrangement links TRBV4-2 to TRBJ2-7, with D possibly TRBD1 on 5 matching bases. Looked up from germline, CDR1 is LGHNA and CDR2 is YNFKEQ. The CDR3 spans 15 residues. Written as DNA, the CDR3 is TGTGCCAGCAGCACGACCCGGACACGGAGCTACGGGCAGTACTTC. Its translation: CASSTTRTRSYGQYF.

The rearrangement links TRBV27 to TRBJ1-1; 7 nucleotides agree with TRBD1. The germline CDR1 and CDR2 sequences are MNHEY and SMNVEV (reference sequence). V shed 6 bases, J shed 3 bases, and the junction held 4 bases outside the gene matches. The CDR3 runs 13 residues. Here the CDR3 DNA reads TGTGCCAGCAGAACAACAGGGGACACTGAAGCTTTCTTT. Translating it yields CASRTTGDTEAFF.

As to this clone: With a much larger clone just one base away, this may be a read error. V usage is TRBV11-1 and J usage is TRBJ1-4; no reliable D call. Germline V gene sequence: CDR1 SGHAT, CDR2 FQDESV (reference sequence). V lost 4 bases and J lost 5, with 8 bases in between. This CDR3 contains 13 residues. Here the CDR3 DNA reads TGTGCCAGCAGCTCTCGGACGAATGAAAAACTGTTTTTT. Protein: CASSSRTNEKLFF.

The V and J genes are TRBV6-1 and TRBJ1-1; TRBD1 matches at 9 bases. The CDR3 totals 14 residues. V trimming: 6 bases; J trimming: 7 bases; junction bases outside the gene matches: 9. Germline V gene data show CDR1 as MNHNS and CDR2 as SASEGT. The CDR3 coding sequence is TGTGCCAGCAGAGAGACAGGGGGACTACTTGAAGCTTTCTTT. Protein sequence: CASRETGGLLEAFF.